These 24 T cell receptor beta chains came from one sample sequenced in a study of T cell responses to AZD1222 COVID-19 vaccine. Produced via immunoSEQ multiplex PCR; TCRdb's table is partial and in-frame only. The sample lists 150,000 to 160,000 clones, 85% to 90% occurring once. The material sequenced was peripheral blood, taken 28 days after the second AZD1222 dose. These TCRs come from an adult who received the AZD1222 COVID-19 vaccine.

This rearrangement joins TRBV7-2 to TRBJ2-1; maybe TRBD2 (6 bases). V dropped 4 bases and J dropped 7 bases, with 26 bases sitting between them. This CDR3 is built from 18 residues. Germline V gene lookup returns CDR1 SGHTA and CDR2 FQGNSA. The CDR3: CASSSTGSGEPWRNEQFF. The CDR3, as DNA: TGTGCCAGCAGCTCGACGGGTAGCGGAGAGCCCTGGCGGAATGAGCAGTTCTTC.

The chain recombines TRBV10-1 with TRBJ1-5; 8 bases are a match to TRBD1. This CDR3 spans 18 amino acids. CDR1 is WNHNN, CDR2 SYGVQD, per germline (reference sequence). The V segment lost 4 bases and the J segment 0 bases; nucleotides outside the gene matches: 11. CDR3 sequence (DNA): TGCGCCAGCAGTGCTACGACAGGGGCAGGGGATAGCAATCAGCCCCAGCATTTT. Protein product: CASSATTGAGDSNQPQHF.

The genes are TRBV4-1 and TRBJ2-7, with 7 bases identical to TRBD2. This CDR3 contains 15 residues. The germline gives CDR1 MGHRA, CDR2 YSYEKL. J lost 3 bases, V lost 8 bases, and 13 bases had no gene match. The CDR3 coding sequence is TGCGCCAGCTCCGCTGGGAGCGGGACGATCTACGAGCAGTACTTC. Amino acid sequence: CASSAGSGTIYEQYF.

V and J are TRBV5-1 and TRBJ1-1, with 10 bases identical to TRBD1. Germline V gene lookup returns CDR1 SGHRS and CDR2 YFSETQ. The ends lost 0 bases at V and 5 bases at J; junction bases unmatched: 10. This CDR3 is built from 17 residues. The CDR3 bases are TGCGCCAGCAGCTTGGGGACAGGACAGGGGGAGGGGACTGAAGCTTTCTTT. Translated, it gives CASSLGTGQGEGTEAFF.

The chain carries TRBV7-3 and TRBJ1-3, with unresolved D. CDR3 length: 16 amino acids. The V end lost 0 bases, the J end lost 0 bases, and 9 bases lay between the germline ends. Germline V CDR1 and CDR2: SGHTA, FQGTGA. As DNA, the CDR3 is TGTGCCAGCAGCTTAACGCACAGCAGCTCTGGAAACACCATATATTTT. The encoded protein is CASSLTHSSSGNTIYF.

This clone was counted a single time. This sequence joins TRBV12-3 or TRBV12-4 and TRBJ1-6; a possible D gene is TRBD1 (5 bases). The CDR3 covers 13 residues. V was cut by 6 bases and J by 5 bases, with 8 bases left in between. CDR3 sequence: CASSLTDNSPLHF. The CDR3 DNA reads as TGTGCCAGCAGCCTGACAGATAATTCACCCCTCCACTTT.

The genes are TRBV5-4 and TRBJ1-2, with TRBD1 matching over 7 bases. This CDR3 region has 12 residues. Germline CDR1 and CDR2: SGHNT and YYREEE (reference sequence). V lost 6 bases to trimming and J lost 8 bases; unmatched junction nucleotides: 7. The CDR3 loop is CASIVGQPGYTF. The CDR3 DNA reads as TGTGCCAGCATCGTGGGACAGCCAGGCTACACCTTC.

V is TRBV28 and J is TRBJ2-7; possibly TRBD1 for D (5 bases). V lost 7 bases, J lost 5 bases, and 12 bases lay in between. Germline CDR1 MDHEN, CDR2 SYDVKM. There are 12 residues in the CDR3. The CDR3, as DNA: TGTGCCAGCACAGACAGAGCCCACGAGCAGTACTTC. This gives the protein CASTDRAHEQYF.

With regard to this clone: The same CDR3 arises from other DNA sequences in this sample as well. This chain joins TRBV6-6 and TRBJ2-7; 10 bases are shared with TRBD1. Germline lookup yields CDR1 MNHNY and CDR2 SVGAGI (reference sequence). This CDR3 spans 15 amino acids. V trimming: 6 bases; J trimming: 2 bases; junction bases outside the gene matches: 7. This chain's CDR3 is CASSPRQGAAYEQYF. CDR3 nucleotide sequence: TGTGCCAGCAGCCCTCGACAGGGGGCCGCCTACGAGCAGTACTTC.

CDR3 region: CASLGAGRNEQFF. CDR3 bases: TGTGCCAGCCTCGGAGCGGGAAGGAATGAGCAGTTCTTC. The rearrangement joins TRBV28 to TRBJ2-1; 7 bases agree with TRBD2. CDR1 MDHEN and CDR2 SYDVKM come from the germline V gene. After removal of 8 bases from V and 7 bases from J, the junction contained 8 bases not matched to a gene. The CDR3 contains 13 residues.

This chain links TRBV12-3 or TRBV12-4 with TRBJ1-5, with 8 bases that match TRBD1. The CDR3 has 13 amino acids. J was trimmed by 7 bases and V by 6 bases; bases with no gene match: 5. CDR3 DNA sequence: TGTGCCAGCAGCCGGACAGGGAACCAGCCCCAGCATTTT. Its translation: CASSRTGNQPQHF.

This sequence joins TRBV7-9 and TRBJ1-4; D is unresolved. CDR1 SEHNR and CDR2 FQNEAQ come from the germline V gene (reference sequence). V was shortened by 2 bases and J by 6 bases, with 7 bases between the two germline ends. The CDR3 runs to 13 residues. The CDR3 loop is CASSLRRDEKLFF. DNA of the CDR3: TGTGCCAGCAGCTTAAGGAGGGATGAAAAACTGTTTTTT. Full variable domain (remainder filled in from reference TRBV7-9 and TRBJ1-4): DTGVSQNPRHKITKRGQNVTFRCDPISEHNRLYWYRQTLGQGPEFLTYFQNEAQLEKSRLLSDRFSAERPKGSFSTLEIQRTEQGDSAMYLCASSLRRDEKLFFGSGTQLSVL.

This clone was seen a single time. V gene TRBV28 combines with J gene TRBJ2-2, with 10 bases lining up with TRBD2. V was pared by 4 bases and J by 1 base, with 15 bases of the junction left unmatched. Looked up from germline, CDR1 is MDHEN and CDR2 is SYDVKM. The CDR3 is made up of 20 amino acids. CDR3 in DNA: TGTGCCAGCAGTTCTACGGGGCGGGCTAGCGGGAGTAGGAACACCGGGGAGCTGTTTTTT. It translates to CASSSTGRASGSRNTGELFF.

This clone showed up just once. This chain uses TRBV28 with TRBJ1-2; TRBD1 might be the D (5 bases). In germline, CDR1 is MDHEN, CDR2 SYDVKM. The V end lost 4 bases, the J end lost 4 bases, and 10 bases lay between the germline ends. This CDR3 has 13 amino acids. The CDR3 spells CASSSGVGYGYTF. DNA of the CDR3: TGTGCCAGCAGTTCGGGGGTAGGCTATGGCTACACCTTC.

This chain connects TRBV5-6 to TRBJ2-3, with 9 bases matching TRBD2. The CDR3 length is 18 residues. The V segment lost 3 bases and the J segment 5 bases; nucleotides outside the gene matches: 16. From germline, CDR1 is SGHDT and CDR2 YYEEEE. The CDR3 spells CASSWEGGGRGAKDTQYF. The CDR3 DNA sequence: TGTGCCAGCAGCTGGGAGGGCGGCGGGAGGGGAGCTAAAGATACGCAGTATTTT.

The CDR3 region is CSVEIQGQGRGPSGNTIYF. The CDR3, as DNA: TGCAGCGTTGAAATCCAAGGACAGGGAAGGGGCCCCTCTGGAAACACCATATATTTT. V gene TRBV29-1 combines with J gene TRBJ1-3; 8 bases are shared with TRBD1. CDR3 size: 19 residues. Per the germline V gene, CDR1 is SQVTM and CDR2 is ANQGSEA. The V and J ends lost 2 bases and 0 bases, in that order; junction bases with no gene match: 15.

The genes are TRBV20-1 and TRBJ1-1; D not certain. The CDR3 is 13 residues long. With 3 bases removed from V and 2 bases from J, the gap between germline ends came to 10 bases. CDR1 is DFQATT and CDR2 is SNEGSKA in the germline V gene (reference sequence). CDR3 region: CSASQDFNTEAFF. CDR3 DNA sequence: TGCAGTGCTAGTCAGGACTTCAACACTGAAGCTTTCTTT.

The chain carries TRBV5-3 and TRBJ1-4; D not resolved. TRBV5-3 is recorded as an ORF, its role being uncertain. Trimming stripped 0 bases from V and 4 bases from J, with 4 bases between. This CDR3 has 13 amino acids. This CDR3 is CARSLESNEKLFF. The CDR3 DNA follows: TGTGCCAGAAGCTTGGAAAGTAATGAAAAACTGTTTTTT.

This clone was counted once. The chain couples TRBV4-2 to TRBJ2-1; the match to TRBD1 covers 9 bases. The CDR3 is 17 residues long. Trimming at V came to 2 bases and at J to 7 bases, leaving 12 bases not matched to a gene. Germline V gives CDR1 LGHNA, CDR2 YNFKEQ. The CDR3 bases are TGTGCCAGCAGCCAAAAAGCAGGACAGGGGCCGGGGAATGAGCAGTTCTTC. Translated: CASSQKAGQGPGNEQFF.

The V gene is TRBV4-3, the J gene TRBJ2-2; TRBD2 is a possible D gene (6 bases). Germline CDR1 reads LGHNA; CDR2 reads YSLEER. This CDR3 has 16 amino acids. Deletions cut 0 bases from V and 3 bases from J, with 11 bases between. The CDR3 loop reads CASSQEARGDTGELFF. Here the CDR3 DNA reads TGCGCCAGCAGCCAAGAGGCCCGCGGGGACACCGGGGAGCTGTTTTTT.

The rearrangement joins TRBV27 to TRBJ2-7; 8 bases are a match to TRBD2. This CDR3 comprises 16 residues. J was trimmed by 7 bases and V by 8 bases; bases with no gene match: 19. Germline CDR1 MNHEY, CDR2 SMNVEV (reference sequence). The DNA for the CDR3 is TGTGCCAGCCTTCCTTTAAGAAGCGGGAGACTCGTAGAGCAGTACTTC. Translated, it gives CASLPLRSGRLVEQYF.

The chain links TRBV15 to TRBJ1-1, with D maybe TRBD1 (5 bases). CDR1 LNHNV and CDR2 YYDKDF come from the germline V gene (reference sequence). This CDR3 has 14 amino acids. Trimming left V 1 base short and J 8 bases short, with 14 bases between. The CDR3 DNA reads TGTGCCACCAGCAGAGGGGGGTTGGGATTGGAAGCTTTCTTT. This translates into CATSRGGLGLEAFF.

The chain is built from TRBV13 and TRBJ2-2; possible D gene TRBD1, 6 bases. The CDR3 totals 14 residues. V lost 3 bases and J 5 bases, leaving 10 bases between the germline ends. Germline V CDR1 and CDR2: PRHDT, FYEKMQ (reference sequence). This chain's CDR3 is CASSFRQETGELFF. In DNA, the CDR3 is TGTGCCAGCAGCTTCCGACAGGAGACCGGGGAGCTGTTTTTT.

The CDR3 DNA reads TGTGCCAGCAGCTTACCGGGACTCTACAATGAGCAGTTCTTC. Amino acid sequence: CASSLPGLYNEQFF. V is TRBV5-4 and J is TRBJ2-1, with D possibly being TRBD2 (6 bases). Germline values: CDR1 SGHNT, CDR2 YYREEE (reference sequence). Trimming stripped 2 bases from V and 3 bases from J, with 9 bases between. The CDR3 is 14 residues long.